This record looks at one T cell receptor (beta chain) sequence and its context. Its antigen is not identified. Libraries were prepared by immunoSEQ multiplex PCR; TCRdb keeps only in-frame clonotypes and omits some of them. The profile covers just over 60,000 clones, with around 79% appearing a single time and roughly 0.4% taken by the ten largest. The data stem from a study of siplizumab effects on memory and regulatory T cells. Study results and limitations: Alloreactive sequences traceable to unstimulated CD4+ memory cells declined significantly under siplizumab. Confirmatory evidence of suppressive function in proliferating siplizumab-culture Tregs was not obtained.

Trimming took off 5 bases at V and 1 base at J, with 18 bases between the two ends. Germline loops: CDR1 SGHTA, CDR2 FQGNSA. There are 17 residues in the CDR3. V gene TRBV7-2 combines with J gene TRBJ2-1; a possible D gene is TRBD1 (6 bases). Source material: memory CD4+ T cells sorted from blood. This TCR was recovered from a human donor in good health. The CDR3 here is CASSDTQGSFSYNEQFF. CDR3 in DNA: TGTGCCAGCAGCGACACACAGGGATCCTTTTCCTACAATGAGCAGTTCTTC.